This T cell receptor beta chain was sequenced in a study of cytomegalovirus exposure and HLA in healthy donors. The study's findings and limits: Earlier analysis yielded a pattern in which most TCR beta V segments were productive about 90% or about 30% of the time. Apart from CMV serostatus, no immune exposure information was available. In a later analysis, HLA-associated beta chains showed higher expansion and lower generation probabilities than comparable chains. In a later analysis, a genetic analysis reported fewer productive-TCR N-insertions in an Asian-associated ancestry cluster than the cohort average.

This PCR relied on a set of 60 Vbeta primers and 13 Jbeta primers. The assay was immunoSEQ multiplex PCR, and TCRdb's table has in-frame clones only and misses some. The table has some 160,000 clones, around three quarters seen once. Worth noting for this clone: The antigen remains unidentified.

Trimming removed 3 bases from V and 2 bases from J, with 8 bases in between. From germline, CDR1 is LNHDA and CDR2 SQIVND (reference sequence). This CDR3 contains 14 residues. J is TRBJ1-3 and V is TRBV19, with D unresolved. The receptor was isolated from a woman in her thirties or forties in good health and CMV-seronegative. The sequencing input was PBMCs. The DNA of the CDR3 is TGTGCCAGTAGTATTTCAGGCACTGGAAACACCATATATTTT. Translated: CASSISGTGNTIYF.